The rows below give T cell receptor beta chains drawn from one sample of a study of T-cell memory formation after mild COVID-19. TCRdb re-derived calls from the 5' RACE reads in MiXCR, one entry per CDR3 protein. The sample holds 400,000 to 500,000 distinct CDR3 sequences, 20% seen once. Sequencing was done on a sample of PBMCs or a T cell subset sorted from them (not recorded which). Every receptor here comes from an adult woman who had mild COVID-19 (a few samples of this study predate the infection). Cell type and time point are not known. CDR3s include the opening cysteine and the closing phenylalanine or tryptophan. A D gene is named only where the DNA matches it firmly. Part of the rows lack a size; the others show once, few, many or a class for expanded clones.

v_call	d_call	j_call	clone_size	cdr3_aa	cdr3_nt
TRBV15	-	TRBJ2-5	few	CATSRAKGEETQYF	TGTGCCACCAGCAGGGCCAAGGGAGAAGAGACCCAGTACTTC
TRBV4-1	-	TRBJ2-3	-	CASSQIGDTQYF	TGCGCCAGCAGCCAGATTGGGGATACGCAGTATTTT
TRBV5-6	-	TRBJ2-2	few	CASSLVWASNTGELFF	TGTGCCAGCAGCTTGGTTTGGGCTTCGAACACCGGGGAGCTGTTTTTT
TRBV12-3/TRBV12-4	TRBD2	TRBJ2-1	-	CASSGQGLAGGEQFF	TGTGCCAGCAGTGGCCAGGGACTAGCTGGCGGGGAGCAGTTCTTC
TRBV7-3	TRBD2	TRBJ2-2	many	CASSLALAGTGELFF	TGTGCCAGCAGCTTAGCCCTAGCGGGGACCGGGGAGCTGTTTTTT
TRBV5-1	TRBD1	TRBJ1-2	-	CASSGDDGQGRGYTF	TGCGCCAGCAGCGGGGACGACGGACAGGGCCGGGGCTACACCTTC
TRBV7-2	-	TRBJ1-1	few	CASSLFGTRDEAFF	TGTGCCAGCAGCCTTTTCGGAACCCGAGACGAAGCTTTCTTT
TRBV7-2	TRBD2	TRBJ2-7	few	CASSLGLFYEQYF	TGTGCCAGCAGCCTGGGACTATTCTACGAGCAGTACTTC
TRBV7-8	-	TRBJ1-5	few	CASSLEEGSYGNQPQHF	TGTGCCAGCAGCTTAGAGGAGGGGTCCTATGGCAATCAGCCCCAGCATTTT
TRBV4-1	TRBD2	TRBJ2-5	-	CASSPWTSGGARETQYF	TGCGCCAGCAGCCCATGGACTAGCGGGGGGGCTAGGGAGACCCAGTACTTC
TRBV7-9	-	TRBJ1-3	-	CASSRDARNTIYF	TGTGCCAGCAGCCGGGACGCCAGAAACACCATATATTTT
TRBV12-3/TRBV12-4	-	TRBJ1-1	-	CASSLGQHTEAFF	TGTGCCAGCAGTTTAGGGCAGCACACTGAAGCTTTCTTT
TRBV29-1	-	TRBJ2-7	few	CSVVLWVGSYEQYF	TGCAGCGTTGTGTTGTGGGTTGGGTCCTACGAGCAGTACTTC
TRBV25-1	-	TRBJ2-4	many	CASSEAIPDSAKNIQYF	TGTGCCAGCAGTGAGGCCATCCCGGACAGCGCCAAAAACATTCAGTACTTC
TRBV2	TRBD1	TRBJ1-1	few	CASSDRTGGNEAFF	TGTGCCAGCAGTGACCGGACAGGGGGTAATGAAGCTTTCTTT
TRBV24-1	TRBD1	TRBJ2-3	-	CATSEPRDRVQDTQYF	TGTGCCACCAGTGAACCCCGGGACAGGGTCCAAGATACGCAGTATTTT
TRBV27	TRBD2	TRBJ2-1	once	CASSFYGTSGLQFF	TGTGCCAGCAGTTTCTACGGGACTAGTGGGTTACAGTTCTTC
TRBV7-9	-	TRBJ1-3	-	CASSSRTGFGNTIYF	TGTGCCAGCAGCTCCCGGACGGGCTTTGGAAACACCATATATTTT
TRBV27	TRBD2	TRBJ2-7	-	CASPPGLDLSYEQYF	TGTGCCAGCCCTCCGGGACTAGACCTTTCCTACGAGCAGTACTTC
TRBV2	-	TRBJ1-5	-	CASSETGPASAQPQHF	TGTGCCAGCAGTGAGACAGGTCCCGCTTCAGCTCAGCCCCAGCATTTT
TRBV27	-	TRBJ2-7	many	CASSSGLLSYEQYF	TGTGCCAGCAGTTCAGGGCTGTTATCCTACGAGCAGTACTTC
TRBV12-3/TRBV12-4	TRBD1	TRBJ1-5	-	CASSGTALWANQPQHF	TGTGCCAGCAGTGGGACAGCGCTATGGGCTAATCAGCCCCAGCATTTT
TRBV4-3	-	TRBJ1-1	-	CASRQDEGENTEAFF	TGCGCCAGCAGACAAGATGAGGGCGAGAACACTGAAGCTTTCTTT
TRBV9	TRBD1	TRBJ2-7	-	CASSATGDSYEQYF	TGTGCCAGCAGCGCAACAGGGGATTCCTACGAGCAGTACTTC
TRBV7-2	TRBD2	TRBJ2-1	-	CASSRPGTSRNEQFF	TGTGCCAGCAGCAGGCCCGGGACTAGCAGGAATGAGCAGTTCTTC
TRBV7-9	-	TRBJ2-7	-	CASSFQGILYEQYF	TGTGCCAGCAGCTTCCAGGGAATCCTCTACGAGCAGTACTTC
TRBV7-9	TRBD2	TRBJ2-7	-	CASSLTGTSGRYEQYF	TGTGCCAGCAGCTTAACTGGGACTAGCGGGCGCTACGAGCAGTACTTC
TRBV5-1	-	TRBJ1-1	-	CASSLATGTPNEAFF	TGCGCCAGCAGCTTGGCCACAGGGACACCAAATGAAGCTTTCTTT
TRBV3-1	-	TRBJ2-3	-	CASSQNNGDTQYF	TGTGCCAGCAGCCAAAACAACGGAGATACGCAGTATTTT
TRBV12-3/TRBV12-4	TRBD2	TRBJ2-1	few	CASLLAGGLNEQFF	TGTGCCAGCCTACTAGCGGGAGGGCTCAATGAGCAGTTCTTC
TRBV20-1	TRBD2	TRBJ2-1	-	CSASSKRETYNEQFF	TGCAGTGCTAGTTCTAAGCGGGAGACCTACAATGAGCAGTTCTTC
TRBV4-2	-	TRBJ2-1	-	CASSQVGSYNEQFF	TGTGCCAGCAGCCAAGTGGGCTCCTACAATGAGCAGTTCTTC
TRBV11-2	-	TRBJ2-2	many	CASSPSGELFF	TGTGCCAGCAGTCCTTCGGGGGAGCTGTTTTTT
TRBV5-1	TRBD1	TRBJ2-3	-	CASSSGQEPDTQYF	TGCGCCAGCAGCTCCGGACAGGAGCCAGATACGCAGTATTTT
TRBV11-2	TRBD2	TRBJ2-3	-	CASSPWTSGGRDTQYF	TGTGCCAGCAGCCCATGGACTAGCGGGGGACGTGATACGCAGTATTTT
TRBV2	-	TRBJ2-4	once	CASRLGPKNIQYF	TGTGCCAGCAGACTAGGGCCCAAAAACATTCAGTACTTC
TRBV7-8	TRBD1	TRBJ1-5	few	CASRMDRASNQPQHF	TGTGCCAGCAGAATGGACAGGGCTTCGAATCAGCCCCAGCATTTT
TRBV20-1	TRBD2	TRBJ2-2	few	CSARDGRLADTGELFF	TGCAGTGCTAGAGATGGGAGGCTAGCGGACACCGGGGAGCTGTTTTTT
TRBV12-3/TRBV12-4	-	TRBJ2-7	-	CASSLDGGGLYEQYF	TGTGCCAGCAGTTTAGATGGGGGGGGCCTCTACGAGCAGTACTTC
TRBV5-6	-	TRBJ2-5	-	CASSPTWGGGKQETQYF	TGTGCCAGCAGCCCGACATGGGGTGGGGGAAAGCAAGAGACCCAGTACTTC
TRBV14	TRBD1	TRBJ2-1	few	CASSRDRVAYNEQFF	TGTGCCAGCAGCCGAGACAGGGTCGCCTACAATGAGCAGTTCTTC
TRBV19	TRBD2	TRBJ2-2	-	CASTKLAGVVNTGELFF	TGTGCCAGTACCAAACTAGCGGGAGTTGTGAACACCGGGGAGCTGTTTTTT
TRBV11-3	-	TRBJ1-1	-	CASSPAWTALNTEAFF	TGTGCCAGCAGCCCTGCATGGACAGCTTTGAACACTGAAGCTTTCTTT
TRBV7-2	-	TRBJ2-2	many	CASSLVLFQPNTGELFF	TGTGCCAGCAGCTTAGTGCTGTTTCAACCTAACACCGGGGAGCTGTTTTTT
TRBV24-1	-	TRBJ2-1	few	CATSDPGPGQGRGGRYNEQFF	TGTGCCACCAGTGACCCTGGGCCCGGACAGGGCCGGGGGGGCCGCTACAATGAGCAGTTCTTC
TRBV20-1	-	TRBJ1-2	few	CSARAGQIRNYGYTF	TGCAGTGCTAGAGCAGGACAGATAAGAAACTATGGCTACACCTTC
TRBV12-3/TRBV12-4	TRBD1	TRBJ1-6	few	CASSGHRGRGSDSPLHF	TGTGCCAGCAGTGGACACAGGGGGCGCGGGTCGGATTCACCCCTCCACTTT
TRBV7-2	-	TRBJ2-1	-	CASSFAVGEQFF	TGTGCCAGCAGCTTTGCGGTAGGTGAGCAGTTCTTC
TRBV6-1	-	TRBJ1-5	few	CASIISGRGVQPQHF	TGTGCCAGCATTATAAGTGGGCGGGGAGTGCAGCCCCAGCATTTT
TRBV12-5	TRBD1	TRBJ2-1	-	CASGLTTTGVNNEQFF	TGTGCTAGTGGTTTGACCACTACAGGGGTTAACAATGAGCAGTTCTTC
TRBV12-3/TRBV12-4	TRBD2	TRBJ2-5	-	CASSSSAGDHQETQYF	TGTGCCAGCAGTTCCTCGGCGGGGGATCACCAAGAGACCCAGTACTTC
TRBV7-8	-	TRBJ1-5	few	CASSLTADNYQPQHF	TGTGCCAGCAGCTTAACAGCGGATAACTATCAGCCCCAGCATTTT
TRBV7-6	TRBD1	TRBJ2-7	-	CASSSRLDRTLYEQYF	TGTGCCAGCAGCTCGCGGTTGGACAGGACCCTCTACGAGCAGTACTTC